Presented here are 14 T cell receptor beta chains from one specimen sequenced in a study of shared clonotypes between healthy human individuals. Sequencing was performed with immunoSEQ multiplex PCR; in TCRdb, only in-frame clones are kept and a portion is missing. Counted here are 500,000 or so clones, about 96% occurring once; the ten biggest clones make up nearly 0.065%. Source material: naive CD4+ T cells sorted from blood. Regarding subset: CD45RA+ positively selected. All receptors derive from a woman aged 25 to 39 in good health.

The chain links TRBV6-6 to TRBJ1-1, with TRBD1 matching 9 bases. This CDR3 has 15 residues. Germline V gene data show CDR1 as MNHNY and CDR2 as SVGAGI (reference sequence). The trim removed 2 bases at V and 3 bases at J, leaving 4 bases unmatched. The CDR3 sequence is CASSYGTGYDTEAFF. In DNA form, the CDR3 reads TGTGCCAGCAGTTACGGGACAGGGTACGACACTGAAGCTTTCTTT.

The J gene is TRBJ1-1, the V gene TRBV7-2, with D possibly matching TRBD1 (6 bases). This CDR3 region has 16 residues. The V and J ends lost 4 bases and 5 bases respectively, with 20 bases between them. From germline, CDR1 is SGHTA and CDR2 FQGNSA. CDR3 DNA sequence: TGTGCCAGCAGCTCAGTCGCCGAGAGGGGGACAACTGAAGCTTTCTTT. Its translation is CASSSVAERGTTEAFF.

The count of this clone is one. The V gene is TRBV28, the J gene TRBJ1-4; D is undetermined. The ends were cut back, 0 bases at V and 2 bases at J, with 7 bases in the middle. The CDR3 has 15 amino acids. The germline gives CDR1 MDHEN, CDR2 SYDVKM. CDR3 in amino acids: CASSLWGGTNEKLFF. In DNA form, the CDR3 reads TGTGCCAGCAGTTTATGGGGAGGCACTAATGAAAAACTGTTTTTT.

The CDR3 here is CASSTTSGTLETQYF. CDR3 DNA: TGTGCCAGTAGTACGACTAGCGGGACGTTAGAGACCCAGTACTTC. The gene calls are TRBV19 and TRBJ2-5; TRBD2 agrees at 11 bases. Per the germline V gene, CDR1 is LNHDA and CDR2 is SQIVND (reference sequence). The V segment lost 4 bases and the J segment 4 bases; nucleotides outside the gene matches: 5. This CDR3 comprises 15 residues.

This sequence joins TRBV19 and TRBJ2-1, with a tentative D call TRBD1 (5 bases). V was trimmed by 8 bases and J by 4 bases, leaving 12 bases between them. This CDR3 has 13 amino acids. The germline V gene encodes CDR1 LNHDA and CDR2 SQIVND (reference sequence). CDR3: CASRAGLYNEQFF. For the CDR3, the DNA is TGTGCCAGTCGGGCAGGGCTTTACAATGAGCAGTTCTTC.

V and J are TRBV5-1 and TRBJ2-1; D is unclear. Germline CDR1 and CDR2: SGHRS and YFSETQ. The CDR3 contains 11 residues. The ends were cut back, 4 bases at V and 3 bases at J, with 2 bases in the middle. The DNA for the CDR3 is TGCGCCAGCAGCATCTACAATGAGCAGTTCTTC. This sequence encodes CASSIYNEQFF.

The J gene is TRBJ2-3, the V gene TRBV27; tentative D call: TRBD2 (5 bases). From germline, CDR1 is MNHEY and CDR2 SMNVEV (reference sequence). The V end was cut by 3 bases, the J end by 0 bases, with 10 bases between. This CDR3 spans 15 amino acids. The CDR3 here is CASSFRSGSTDTQYF. CDR3 nucleotides: TGTGCCAGCAGTTTCCGCAGCGGAAGCACAGATACGCAGTATTTT.

The chain has TRBV10-3 and TRBJ1-5, with D uncertain. Germline V gene data show CDR1 as ENHRY and CDR2 as SYGVKD. The V end was cut by 8 bases, the J end by 4 bases, with 9 bases between. This CDR3 is built from 12 residues. The CDR3 DNA reads as TGTGCCATCTCCCTGTCAAATCAGCCCCAGCATTTT. Protein product: CAISLSNQPQHF.

V is TRBV5-1 and J is TRBJ2-5, with TRBD2 matching over 8 bases. The DNA end is a closer match to TRBJ2-7, so the J assignment may be wrong. Germline-derived CDR1 and CDR2 are SGHRS and YFSETQ. CDR3 length: 17 amino acids. The CDR3 loop reads CASSLGPLLAEAYEQYF. DNA for the CDR3: TGCGCCAGCAGCTTGGGCCCCTTACTAGCGGAAGCCTACGAGCAGTACTTC.

The chain combines TRBV11-2 with TRBJ2-5; perhaps TRBD1 as D (5 bases). Germline V gene lookup returns CDR1 SGHAT and CDR2 FQNNGV. The CDR3 consists of 16 residues. Trimming stripped 0 bases from V and 5 bases from J, with 16 bases between. The CDR3 reads CASSLDPDGARETQYF. CDR3 sequence (DNA): TGTGCCAGCAGCTTAGATCCGGATGGGGCGCGGGAGACCCAGTACTTC.

The chain has TRBV4-1 and TRBJ2-5; maybe TRBD1 (5 bases). Trimming took off 3 bases at V and 5 bases at J, with 16 bases between the two ends. From germline, CDR1 is MGHRA and CDR2 YSYEKL. The CDR3 contains 15 residues. DNA of the CDR3: TGCGCCAGCAGCCAGAGAACAGGCGGTCCTGAGACCCAGTACTTC. This translates into CASSQRTGGPETQYF.

The chain recombines TRBV5-1 with TRBJ2-7; 8 positions agree with TRBD1. CDR1 is SGHRS and CDR2 is YFSETQ in the germline V gene. The CDR3 sequence is 16 residues long. J lost 0 bases, V lost 4 bases, and 9 bases had no gene match. CDR3 in amino acids: CASSAGRTGTSYEQYF. The CDR3, as DNA: TGCGCCAGCAGCGCCGGCCGGACAGGGACCTCCTACGAGCAGTACTTC.

This chain joins TRBV7-8 and TRBJ2-7, with 9 bases lining up with TRBD2. The CDR3 has 18 amino acids. The J segment lost 1 base and the V segment lost 1 base, leaving 11 bases of the junction unmatched. The germline V gene has CDR1 SGHVS and CDR2 FQNEAQ. The CDR3 loop reads CASSLVAGGPVTSYEQYF. The CDR3 DNA follows: TGTGCCAGCAGCTTAGTTGCGGGAGGGCCGGTTACATCCTACGAGCAGTACTTC. Based on the CDR3 plus reference TRBV7-8 and TRBJ2-7, the full variable domain is GAGVSQSPRYKVAKRGQDVALRCDPISGHVSLFWYQQALGQGPEFLTYFQNEAQLDKSGLPSDRFFAERPEGSVSTLKIQRTQQEDSAVYLCASSLVAGGPVTSYEQYFGPGTRLTVT.

In nucleotides, the CDR3 is TGCGCCAGCAGCTTGCTAGCTTCGAACTCCTACGAGCAGTACTTC. This translates into CASSLLASNSYEQYF. The chain has TRBV5-1 and TRBJ2-7, with TRBD2 as a possible D gene (5 bases). CDR3 length equals 15 residues. V lost 1 base and J lost 0, with 11 bases in between. Germline values: CDR1 SGHRS, CDR2 YFSETQ. Full variable domain (missing parts from reference TRBV5-1 and TRBJ2-7): KAGVTQTPRYLIKTRGQQVTLSCSPISGHRSVSWYQQTPGQGLQFLFEYFSETQRNKGNFPGRFSGRQFSNSRSEMNVSTLELGDSALYLCASSLLASNSYEQYFGPGTRLTVT.